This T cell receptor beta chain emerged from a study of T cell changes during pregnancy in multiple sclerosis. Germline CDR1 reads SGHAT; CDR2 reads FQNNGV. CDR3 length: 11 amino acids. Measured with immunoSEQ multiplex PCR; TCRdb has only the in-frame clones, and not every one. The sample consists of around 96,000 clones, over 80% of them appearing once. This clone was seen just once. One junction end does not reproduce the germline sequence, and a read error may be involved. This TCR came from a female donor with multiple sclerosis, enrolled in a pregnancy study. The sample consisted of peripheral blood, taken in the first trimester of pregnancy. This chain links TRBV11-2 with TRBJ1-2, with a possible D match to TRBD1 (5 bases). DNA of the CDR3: TGTGCCAGCAGCGATAGTGAGGACACAAACTTC. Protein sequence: CASSDSEDTNF.